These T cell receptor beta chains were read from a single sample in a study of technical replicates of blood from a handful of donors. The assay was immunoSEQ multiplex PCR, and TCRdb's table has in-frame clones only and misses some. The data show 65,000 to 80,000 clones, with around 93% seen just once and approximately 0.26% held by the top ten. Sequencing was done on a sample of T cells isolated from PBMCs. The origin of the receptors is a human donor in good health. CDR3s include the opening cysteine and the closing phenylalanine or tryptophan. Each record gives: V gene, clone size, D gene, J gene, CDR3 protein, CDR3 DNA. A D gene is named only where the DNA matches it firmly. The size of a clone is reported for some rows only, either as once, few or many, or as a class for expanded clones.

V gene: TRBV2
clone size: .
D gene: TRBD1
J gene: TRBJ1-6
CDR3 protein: CASRRRDSNSPLHF
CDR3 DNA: TGTGCCAGCAGACGCCGGGACAGTAATTCACCCCTCCACTTT

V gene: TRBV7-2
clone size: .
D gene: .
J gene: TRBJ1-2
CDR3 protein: CASSFTSPMGMNGYTF
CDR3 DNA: TGTGCCAGCAGCTTTACATCCCCGATGGGCATGAATGGCTACACCTTC

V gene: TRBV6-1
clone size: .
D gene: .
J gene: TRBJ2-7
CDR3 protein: CASSGSGISGYEQYF
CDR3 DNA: TGTGCCAGCAGTGGATCCGGGATCTCGGGTTACGAGCAGTACTTC

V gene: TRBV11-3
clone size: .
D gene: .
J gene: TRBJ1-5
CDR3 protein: CASSGGTNQPQHF
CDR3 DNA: TGTGCCAGCAGTGGGGGGACGAATCAGCCCCAGCATTTT

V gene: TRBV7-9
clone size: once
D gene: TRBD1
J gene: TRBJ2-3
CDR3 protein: CASSTDVPGTGTDTQYF
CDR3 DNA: TGTGCCAGCAGCACGGATGTACCCGGGACAGGCACAGATACGCAGTATTTT

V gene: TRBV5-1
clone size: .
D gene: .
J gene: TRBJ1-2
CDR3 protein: CASSLSQGGSFNYGYTF
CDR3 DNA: TGCGCCAGCAGCTTGAGCCAGGGAGGTAGTTTTAACTATGGCTACACCTTC

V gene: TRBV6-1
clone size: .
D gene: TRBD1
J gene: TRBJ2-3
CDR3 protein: CASSQMDRATDTQYF
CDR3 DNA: TGTGCCAGCAGCCAAATGGACAGGGCGACAGATACGCAGTATTTT

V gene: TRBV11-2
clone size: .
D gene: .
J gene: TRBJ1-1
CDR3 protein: CASIVQTGAFF
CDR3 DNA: TGTGCCAGCATCGTACAAACGGGAGCTTTCTTT

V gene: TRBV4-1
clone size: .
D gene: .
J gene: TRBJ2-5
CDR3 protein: CASSQDWARGRETQYF
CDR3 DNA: TGCGCCAGCAGCCAAGATTGGGCCAGGGGTCGGGAGACCCAGTACTTC

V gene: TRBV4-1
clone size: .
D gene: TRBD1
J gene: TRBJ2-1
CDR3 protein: CASSQVPQDRGREGRGNEQFF
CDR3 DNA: TGCGCCAGCAGCCAAGTACCTCAGGACAGGGGGCGGGAGGGCCGAGGGAATGAGCAGTTCTTC

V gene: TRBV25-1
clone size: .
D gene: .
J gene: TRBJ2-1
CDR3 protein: CASREGEVGEQFF
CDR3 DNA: TGTGCCAGCAGGGAGGGAGAGGTGGGTGAGCAGTTCTTC

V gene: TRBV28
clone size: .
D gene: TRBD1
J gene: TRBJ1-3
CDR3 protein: CASSLGTEVNTIYF
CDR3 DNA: TGTGCCAGCAGTTTAGGGACAGAGGTAAACACCATATATTTT

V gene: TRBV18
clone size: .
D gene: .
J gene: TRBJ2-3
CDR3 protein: CASSPWASTDTQYF
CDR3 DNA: TGTGCCAGCTCACCATGGGCTAGCACAGATACGCAGTATTTT

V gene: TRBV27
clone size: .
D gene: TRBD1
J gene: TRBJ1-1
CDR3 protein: CASSMSSGGRDTEAFF
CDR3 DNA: TGTGCCAGCAGTATGAGCTCAGGGGGTAGGGACACTGAAGCTTTCTTT

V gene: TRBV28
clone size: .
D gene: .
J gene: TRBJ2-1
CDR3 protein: CASSGGVREQFF
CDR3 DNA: TGTGCCAGCAGTGGCGGGGTTAGGGAGCAGTTCTTC

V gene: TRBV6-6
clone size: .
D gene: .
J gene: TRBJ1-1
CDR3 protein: CASSYGPAVGDTEAFF
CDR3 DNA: TGTGCCAGCAGTTATGGCCCCGCTGTAGGAGATACTGAAGCTTTCTTT

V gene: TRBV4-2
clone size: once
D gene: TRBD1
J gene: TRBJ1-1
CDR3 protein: CASSQDSDRPNTEAFF
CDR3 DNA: TGTGCCAGCAGCCAAGATTCGGACAGGCCTAACACTGAAGCTTTCTTT

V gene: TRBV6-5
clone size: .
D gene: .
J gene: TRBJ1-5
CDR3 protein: CASSYGGNQPQHF
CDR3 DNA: TGTGCCAGCAGTTACGGCGGAAATCAGCCCCAGCATTTT

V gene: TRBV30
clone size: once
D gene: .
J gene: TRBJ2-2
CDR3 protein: CAWSGLTGELFF
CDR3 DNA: TGTGCCTGGAGTGGACTTACCGGGGAGCTGTTTTTT

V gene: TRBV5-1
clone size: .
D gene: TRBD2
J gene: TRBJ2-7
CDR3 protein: CASSTWTSGTLYEQYF
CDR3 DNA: TGCGCCAGCAGCACATGGACTAGCGGGACTTTATACGAGCAGTACTTC

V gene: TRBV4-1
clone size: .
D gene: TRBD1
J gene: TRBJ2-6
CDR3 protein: CASSRLLLTGTGGSGANVLTF
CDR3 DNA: TGCGCCAGCAGCCGTTTATTACTCACCGGGACAGGGGGATCTGGGGCCAACGTCCTGACTTTC

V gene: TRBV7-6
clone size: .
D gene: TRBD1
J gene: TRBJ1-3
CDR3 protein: CASSPLTGPRNTIYF
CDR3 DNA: TGTGCCAGCAGCCCTTTGACAGGGCCGAGAAACACCATATATTTT

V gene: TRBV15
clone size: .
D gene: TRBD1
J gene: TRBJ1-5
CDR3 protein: CATSRAATGGAYSNQPQHF
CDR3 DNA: TGTGCCACCAGCAGAGCTGCGACAGGGGGCGCCTATAGCAATCAGCCCCAGCATTTT